This entry lists 23 T cell receptor beta chains sequenced from one sample in a study. TCRdb ran MiXCR on the 5' RACE reads and lists one entry per CDR3 protein. The table records some 32,000 distinct CDR3 sequences, roughly a quarter of them present only once. Sequenced sample: memory CD4+ T cells sorted from blood. Subset denoted: memory CD4+ T cells, CD4+CD45RO+CD25-. These receptor sequences come from a female donor with breast cancer.

The V and J genes are TRBV29-1 and TRBJ2-6; 11 nucleotides align to TRBD2. The J segment lost 15 bases and the V segment lost 1 base, leaving 17 bases of the junction unmatched. Germline V gene lookup returns CDR1 SQVTM and CDR2 ANQGSEA. CDR3 length: 17 amino acids. CDR3 DNA sequence: TGCAGCGTTGAAGTCTACCTAGCGGGAGGCTCCATTCCCGCCCTGACTTTC. Amino acid sequence: CSVEVYLAGGSIPALTF.

Comment on this clonotype: A single base separates this from a much larger clone, so it may be a read error. The V gene is TRBV9, the J gene TRBJ2-2, with TRBD2 matching 10 bases. The CDR3 sequence is 14 residues long. Germline-derived CDR1 and CDR2 are SGDLS and YYNGEE. This CDR3 is CTSSVSGGKEELFF. The CDR3 DNA sequence: TGTACCAGCAGCGTTAGCGGGGGGAAAGAGGAGCTGTTTTTT.

This clonotype has a handful of counts. One junction end disagrees with the germline gene, perhaps due to a read error. The chain joins TRBV4-1 to TRBJ2-4; D remains ambiguous. The CDR3 has 15 residues. Looked up from germline, CDR1 is MGHRA and CDR2 is YSYEKL. The CDR3 DNA sequence: TGCGCCAGCAGCCAAGTAGTCTCCGTCAAAAACACTCAGTACTTC. As protein: CASSQVVSVKNTQYF.

The chain combines TRBV2 with TRBJ2-1, with 8 bases identical to TRBD2. J was trimmed by 7 bases and V by 3 bases; bases with no gene match: 8. The CDR3 is 15 amino acids. Germline V gene lookup returns CDR1 SNHLY and CDR2 FYNNEI. CDR3 amino acids: CASSERTSLWNEQFF. The CDR3 bases are TGTGCCAGCAGTGAGCGGACTAGCCTCTGGAATGAGCAGTTCTTC.

This clonotype was found many times. This sequence joins TRBV11-2 and TRBJ1-1, with D perhaps matching TRBD1 (5 bases). Trimming left V 4 bases short and J 0 bases short, with 15 bases between. The CDR3 is 16 amino acids. Per germline, CDR1 SGHAT and CDR2 FQNNGV. In nucleotides, the CDR3 is TGTGCCAGCAGCTCCGAAGTGGCAGGGTTGAACACTGAAGCTTTCTTT. The encoded protein is CASSSEVAGLNTEAFF.

A few counts support this clonotype. J is TRBJ1-6 and V is TRBV2; no firm D call. V was trimmed by 4 bases and J by 0 bases, leaving 7 bases between them. Germline CDR1 is SNHLY and CDR2 is FYNNEI. The CDR3 spans 15 residues. The CDR3 region is CASSGGGSYNSPLHF. For the CDR3, the DNA is TGTGCCAGCAGTGGGGGTGGCTCCTATAATTCACCCCTCCACTTT. Full variable domain (rest looked up from reference TRBV2 and TRBJ1-6): EPEVTQTPSHQVTQMGQEVILRCVPISNHLYFYWYRQILGQKVEFLVSFYNNEISEKSEIFDDQFSVERPDGSNFTLKIRSTKLEDSAMYFCASSGGGSYNSPLHFGNGTRLTVT.

This clonotype was observed many times. This chain uses TRBV4-2 with TRBJ1-4; 7 nucleotides align to TRBD1. Germline-derived CDR1 and CDR2 are LGHNA and YNFKEQ. J gave up 6 bases and V 3 bases, and 7 bases lay outside the gene matches. CDR3 length equals 15 residues. CDR3 protein: CASSQADRVDEKLFF. DNA for the CDR3: TGTGCCAGCAGCCAGGCAGACAGGGTTGATGAAAAACTGTTTTTT.

The DNA of the CDR3 is TGTGCCAGCAGTCCCTTGGACAGGGACAAGGACACTGAAGCTTTCTTT. This gives the protein CASSPLDRDKDTEAFF. The gene calls are TRBV27 and TRBJ1-1; 8 nucleotides agree with TRBD1. J gave up 3 bases and V 5 bases, and 11 bases lay outside the gene matches. The CDR3 has 16 residues. Germline CDR1 reads MNHEY; CDR2 reads SMNVEV (reference sequence).

The CDR3 region has the DNA TGTGCCAGCGGTCACTCCGGCAGCTACAGCTCCTACGAGCAGTACTTC. The encoded protein is CASGHSGSYSSYEQYF. This sequence joins TRBV6-5 and TRBJ2-7; unclear D gene. Germline V gene sequence: CDR1 MNHEY, CDR2 SVGAGI. The CDR3 sequence is 16 residues long. V lost 8 bases and J lost 0, with 20 bases in between.

In its sample, this clonotype was seen many times. The rearrangement uses TRBV27 and TRBJ2-7; 8 bases are a match to TRBD1. Per germline, CDR1 MNHEY and CDR2 SMNVEV (reference sequence). This CDR3 has 15 residues. V was clipped by 7 bases and J by 2 bases; unmatched bases: 10. The CDR3 sequence is CASTGDGTGTYEQYF. The CDR3 region has the DNA TGTGCCAGCACCGGGGATGGGACAGGAACCTACGAGCAGTACTTC.

Of note for this clonotype: One base away lies a much larger clone, so this may be a sequencing read error. The chain couples TRBV4-1 to TRBJ1-5, with D hard to call. Per germline, CDR1 MGHRA and CDR2 YSYEKL. The CDR3 runs 17 residues. CDR3 coding DNA: TGCGCCAGCTGCCAAAGGATAGGGCAGGTGGCGGATCAGCCCCAGCATTTT. Translated: CASCQRIGQVADQPQHF.

This clonotype has just a few counts. V and J are TRBV7-3 and TRBJ2-1, with 8 bases fitting TRBD2. This CDR3 contains 13 residues. Germline CDR1 reads SGHTA; CDR2 reads FQGTGA. After removal of 5 bases from V and 5 bases from J, the junction contained 2 bases not matched to a gene. The CDR3 loop reads CASSGLANNEQFF. The CDR3, as DNA: TGTGCCAGCAGCGGACTAGCCAACAATGAGCAGTTCTTC.

The sample holds a few counts of this clonotype. The chain is built from TRBV20-1 and TRBJ1-2; D is unclear. The germline CDR1 and CDR2 sequences are DFQATT and SNEGSKA (reference sequence). This CDR3 has 14 amino acids. V gave up 4 bases and J gave up 2 bases, with 14 bases separating them. The CDR3, as DNA: TGCAGTGCTATCCCGGGCCTCGTGAACTATGGCTACACCTTC. Its protein product is CSAIPGLVNYGYTF.

In this sample, this clonotype turned up many times. This sequence joins TRBV12-3 or TRBV12-4 and TRBJ2-7, with 9 bases that match TRBD2. The trim removed 6 bases at V and 5 bases at J, leaving 11 bases unmatched. This CDR3 has 15 residues. CDR3 DNA sequence: TGTGCCAGCAGCCAAATAGCGGGAGTTCTAAACGAGCAGTACTTC. It encodes CASSQIAGVLNEQYF.

On this clonotype: An end of the junction differs from the germline gene, which may be a read error. The V gene is TRBV18, the J gene TRBJ2-1; D is perhaps TRBD2 (6 bases). The CDR3 is 13 residues long. The germline gives CDR1 KGHSH, CDR2 LQKENI. The CDR3 nucleotides are TGTGCCAACTCACGATTAGCGGCCAATGAGCAGTTCTTC. Its translation is CANSRLAANEQFF. Full variable domain (rest looked up from reference TRBV18 and TRBJ2-1): NAGVMQNPRHLVRRRGQEARLRCSPMKGHSHVYWYRQLPEEGLKFMVYLQKENIIDESGMPKERFSAEFPKEGPSILRIQQVVRGDSAAYFCANSRLAANEQFFGPGTRLTVL.

The rearrangement joins TRBV9 to TRBJ2-3; possible D gene TRBD1, 5 bases. Germline loops: CDR1 SGDLS, CDR2 YYNGEE. V was pared by 1 base and J by 5 bases, with 11 bases between. This CDR3 is 14 amino acids long. DNA for the CDR3: TGTGCCAGCAGCGTACTGGCCAGGGAAGATACGCAGTATTTT. It translates to CASSVLAREDTQYF.

This chain uses TRBV6-6 with TRBJ2-7, with 7 bases lining up with TRBD2. V was clipped by 2 bases and J by 0 bases; unmatched bases: 10. This CDR3 comprises 17 residues. Per germline, CDR1 MNHNY and CDR2 SVGAGI (reference sequence). CDR3 coding DNA: TGTGCCAGCAGTTACCCCCTTGCGGGCGGGGGCTCCTACGAGCAGTACTTC. Translation gives CASSYPLAGGGSYEQYF.

The chain employs TRBV6-2 or TRBV6-3 and TRBJ2-1; the D is unclear. Trimming cost V 5 bases and J 0 bases, with 14 bases left between them. Germline CDR1 is MNHEY and CDR2 is SVGEGT. The CDR3 runs to 16 residues. The CDR3 region has the DNA TGTGCCAGCAGTCCCCACAGCATGAGCTCCTACAATGAGCAGTTCTTC. Translated: CASSPHSMSSYNEQFF.

There are a few counts of this clonotype. This chain connects TRBV4-1 to TRBJ2-5; 7 bases fit TRBD2. J gave up 4 bases and V 1 base, and 6 bases lay outside the gene matches. This CDR3 is built from 15 residues. Germline CDR1 reads MGHRA; CDR2 reads YSYEKL. The CDR3 here is CASSQGWGGAETQYF. Written as DNA, the CDR3 is TGCGCCAGCAGCCAAGGTTGGGGGGGAGCAGAGACCCAGTACTTC.

The table lists this clonotype with many counts. The chain couples TRBV4-1 to TRBJ2-7; D may be TRBD2 (5 bases). The CDR3 has 13 amino acids. Trimming took off 0 bases at V and 4 bases at J, with 7 bases between the two ends. In germline, CDR1 is MGHRA, CDR2 YSYEKL. The CDR3 nucleotides are TGCGCCAGCAGCCAAGATTCGGGGTACGAGCAGTACTTC. Encoded protein: CASSQDSGYEQYF.

The V call is TRBV6-5, the J call TRBJ1-3; 7 bases align to TRBD1. CDR3 length: 16 amino acids. Trimming removed 0 bases from V and 4 bases from J; junction bases left unmatched: 6. Germline loops: CDR1 MNHEY, CDR2 SVGAGI. CDR3 coding DNA: TGTGCCAGCAGTTACTCGGGGACAGCCTTCGGAAACACCATATATTTT. This translates into CASSYSGTAFGNTIYF.

The rearrangement joins TRBV28 to TRBJ2-7; possible D gene TRBD2, 6 bases. Germline V CDR1 and CDR2: MDHEN, SYDVKM. Between the trimmed V and J ends, which lost 4 bases and 6 bases, there was a span of 16 bases. The CDR3 spans 14 residues. The CDR3 loop reads CASSSGEPTGEQYF. CDR3 DNA: TGTGCCAGCAGTTCGGGGGAGCCCACGGGCGAGCAGTACTTC.

This clonotype came up a few times. This chain uses TRBV15 with TRBJ2-6; D unresolved. CDR3 length: 17 residues. The germline V gene has CDR1 LNHNV and CDR2 YYDKDF (reference sequence). V lost 0 bases, J lost 0 bases, and 9 bases lay in between. The CDR3: CATSREDTASGANVLTF. The CDR3 DNA reads as TGTGCCACCAGCAGAGAAGACACTGCCTCTGGGGCCAACGTCCTGACTTTC.